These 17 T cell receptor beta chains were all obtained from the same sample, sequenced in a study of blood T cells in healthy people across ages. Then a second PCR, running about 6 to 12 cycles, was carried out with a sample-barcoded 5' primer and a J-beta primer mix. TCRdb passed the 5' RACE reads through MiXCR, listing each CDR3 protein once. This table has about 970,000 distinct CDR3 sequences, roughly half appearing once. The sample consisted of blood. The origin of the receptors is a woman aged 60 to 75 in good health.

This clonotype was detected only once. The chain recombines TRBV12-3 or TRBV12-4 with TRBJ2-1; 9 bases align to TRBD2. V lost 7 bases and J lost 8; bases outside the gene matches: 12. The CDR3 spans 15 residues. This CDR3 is CASKGPGTSWDEQFF. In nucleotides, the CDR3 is TGTGCCAGCAAAGGACCCGGGACTAGCTGGGATGAGCAGTTCTTC.

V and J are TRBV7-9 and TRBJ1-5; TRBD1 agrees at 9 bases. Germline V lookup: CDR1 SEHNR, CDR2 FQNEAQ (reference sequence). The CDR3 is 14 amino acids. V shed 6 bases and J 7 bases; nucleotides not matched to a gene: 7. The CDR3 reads CASSLTGGRQPQHF. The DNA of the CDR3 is TGTGCCAGCAGTTTAACAGGGGGCAGGCAGCCCCAGCATTTT.

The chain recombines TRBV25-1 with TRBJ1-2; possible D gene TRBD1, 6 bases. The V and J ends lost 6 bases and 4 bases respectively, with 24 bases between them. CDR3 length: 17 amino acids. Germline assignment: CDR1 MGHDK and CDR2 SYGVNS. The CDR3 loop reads CASSAKTGRGEGYGYTF. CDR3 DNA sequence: TGTGCCAGCAGCGCTAAAACGGGCAGGGGAGAAGGCTATGGCTACACCTTC.

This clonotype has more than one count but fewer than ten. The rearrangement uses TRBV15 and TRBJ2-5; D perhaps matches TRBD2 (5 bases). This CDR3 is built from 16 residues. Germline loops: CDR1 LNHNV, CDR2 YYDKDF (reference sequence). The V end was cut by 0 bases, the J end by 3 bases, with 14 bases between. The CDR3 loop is CATSRELGVGEETQYF. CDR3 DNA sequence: TGTGCCACCAGCAGAGAGCTAGGAGTCGGGGAAGAGACCCAGTACTTC.

For the CDR3, the DNA is TGCAGCGTTTCCGGCAAACCCACAGATACGCAGTATTTT. Translation gives CSVSGKPTDTQYF. This chain uses TRBV29-1 with TRBJ2-3; no firm D call. The CDR3 is made up of 13 amino acids. CDR1 is SQVTM, CDR2 ANQGSEA, per germline. V lost 5 bases and J lost 2, with 11 bases in between.

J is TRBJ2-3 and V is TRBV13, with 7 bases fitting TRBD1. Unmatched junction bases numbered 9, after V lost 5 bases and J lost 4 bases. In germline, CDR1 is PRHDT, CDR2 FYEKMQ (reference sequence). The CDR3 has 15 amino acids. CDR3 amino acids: CASSLPGQNADTQYF. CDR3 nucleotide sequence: TGTGCCAGCAGCCTCCCGGGACAGAACGCAGATACGCAGTATTTT.

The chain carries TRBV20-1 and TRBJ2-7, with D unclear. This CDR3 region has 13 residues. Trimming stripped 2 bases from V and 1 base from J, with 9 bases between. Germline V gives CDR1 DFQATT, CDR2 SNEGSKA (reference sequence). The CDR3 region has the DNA TGCAGTGCTAGACCGGACGGGTCCTACGAGCAGTACTTC. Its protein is CSARPDGSYEQYF.

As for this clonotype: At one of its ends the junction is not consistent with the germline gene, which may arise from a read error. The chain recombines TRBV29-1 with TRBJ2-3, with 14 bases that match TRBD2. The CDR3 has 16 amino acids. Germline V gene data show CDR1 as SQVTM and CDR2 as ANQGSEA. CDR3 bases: TGCAGCGTTCGGGGACTAGCGGGAGTTGGCGCAGATACGCGGTATTTT. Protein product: CSVRGLAGVGADTRYF.

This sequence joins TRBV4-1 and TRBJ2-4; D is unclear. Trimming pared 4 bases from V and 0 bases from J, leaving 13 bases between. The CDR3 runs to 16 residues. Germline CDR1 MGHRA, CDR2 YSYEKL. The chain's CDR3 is CASSPNPQVAKNIQYF. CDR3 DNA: TGCGCCAGCAGCCCTAATCCCCAGGTAGCCAAAAACATTCAGTACTTC.

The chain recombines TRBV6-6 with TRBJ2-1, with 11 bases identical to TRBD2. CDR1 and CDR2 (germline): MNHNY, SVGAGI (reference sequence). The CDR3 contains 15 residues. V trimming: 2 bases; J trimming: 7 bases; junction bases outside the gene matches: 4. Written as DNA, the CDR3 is TGTGCCAGCAGTTACGGGCCTAGCGGGGGGAATGAGCAGTTCTTC. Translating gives CASSYGPSGGNEQFF.

The CDR3 bases are TGTGCCACCAGTGATTACAGGGCCGGCAATCAGCCCCAGCATTTT. This sequence encodes CATSDYRAGNQPQHF. The chain uses TRBV24-1 and TRBJ1-5; tentative D call: TRBD1 (6 bases). The CDR3 runs 15 residues. V was shortened by 2 bases and J by 2 bases, with 9 bases between the two germline ends. Germline values: CDR1 KGHDR, CDR2 SFDVKD.

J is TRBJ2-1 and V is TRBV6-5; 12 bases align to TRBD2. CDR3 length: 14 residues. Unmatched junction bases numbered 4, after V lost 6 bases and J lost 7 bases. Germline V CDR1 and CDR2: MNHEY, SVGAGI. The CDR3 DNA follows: TGTGCCAGCAGGAGACTAGCGGGAGTGAATGAGCAGTTCTTC. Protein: CASRRLAGVNEQFF.

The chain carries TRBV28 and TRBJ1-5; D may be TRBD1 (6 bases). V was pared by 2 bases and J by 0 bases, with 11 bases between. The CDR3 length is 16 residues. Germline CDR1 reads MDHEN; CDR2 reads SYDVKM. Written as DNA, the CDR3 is TGTGCCAGCAGTTTAGGGGGGGCCTATAGCAATCAGCCCCAGCATTTT. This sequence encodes CASSLGGAYSNQPQHF.

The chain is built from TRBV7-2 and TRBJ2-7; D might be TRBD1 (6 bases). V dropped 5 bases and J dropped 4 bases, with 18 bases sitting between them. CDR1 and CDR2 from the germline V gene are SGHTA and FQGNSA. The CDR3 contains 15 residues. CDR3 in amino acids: CASSEGVGVSYEQYF. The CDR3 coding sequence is TGTGCCAGCAGCGAGGGGGTGGGCGTTTCTTACGAGCAGTACTTC. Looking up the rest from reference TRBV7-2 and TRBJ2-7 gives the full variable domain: GAGVSQSPSNKVTEKGKDVELRCDPISGHTALYWYRQSLGQGLEFLIYFQGNSAPDKSGLPSDRFSAERTGGSVSTLTIQRTQQEDSAVYLCASSEGVGVSYEQYFGPGTRLTVT.

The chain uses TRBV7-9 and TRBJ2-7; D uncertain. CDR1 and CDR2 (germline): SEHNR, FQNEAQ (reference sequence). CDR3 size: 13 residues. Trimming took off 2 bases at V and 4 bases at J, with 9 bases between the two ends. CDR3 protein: CASSLLRDYEQYF. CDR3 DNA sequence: TGTGCCAGCAGCTTACTTAGGGATTACGAGCAGTACTTC.

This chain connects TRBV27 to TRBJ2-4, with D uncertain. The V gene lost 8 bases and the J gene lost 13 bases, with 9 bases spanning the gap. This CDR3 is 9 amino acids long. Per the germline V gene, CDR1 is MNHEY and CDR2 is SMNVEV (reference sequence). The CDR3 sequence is CASEEEQYF. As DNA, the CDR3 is TGTGCCAGCGAAGAAGAGCAGTACTTC.

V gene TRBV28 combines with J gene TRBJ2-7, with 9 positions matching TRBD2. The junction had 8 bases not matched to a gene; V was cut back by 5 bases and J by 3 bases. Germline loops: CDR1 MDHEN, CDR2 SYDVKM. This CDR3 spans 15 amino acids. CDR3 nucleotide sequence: TGTGCCAGCAGTCAAACGGGACTAGCAATCTACGAGCAGTACTTC. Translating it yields CASSQTGLAIYEQYF.